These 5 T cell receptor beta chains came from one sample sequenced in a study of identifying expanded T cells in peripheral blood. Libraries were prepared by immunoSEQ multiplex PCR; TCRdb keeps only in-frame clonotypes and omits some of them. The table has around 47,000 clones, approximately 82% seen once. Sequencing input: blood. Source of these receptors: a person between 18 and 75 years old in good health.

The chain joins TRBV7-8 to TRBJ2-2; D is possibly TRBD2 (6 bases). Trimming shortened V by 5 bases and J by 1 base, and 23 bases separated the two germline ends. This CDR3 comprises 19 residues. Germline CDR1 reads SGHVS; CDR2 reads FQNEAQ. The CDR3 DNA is TGTGCCAGCAGCGAGCCTAGGGATCTAGCGTCAAGGAACACCGGGGAGCTGTTTTTT. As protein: CASSEPRDLASRNTGELFF.

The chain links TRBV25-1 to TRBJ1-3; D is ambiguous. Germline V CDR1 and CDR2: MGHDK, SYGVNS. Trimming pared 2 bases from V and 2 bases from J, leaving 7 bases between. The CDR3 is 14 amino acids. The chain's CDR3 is CASSEPSTGNTIYF. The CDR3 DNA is TGTGCCAGCAGTGAACCCAGCACTGGAAACACCATATATTTT.

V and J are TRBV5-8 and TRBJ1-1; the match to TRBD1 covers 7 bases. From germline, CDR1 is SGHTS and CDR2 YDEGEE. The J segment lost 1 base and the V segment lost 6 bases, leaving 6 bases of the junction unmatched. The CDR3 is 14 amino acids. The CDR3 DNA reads TGTGCCAGCAAATTACAGGGGCGGAACACTGAAGCTTTCTTT. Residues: CASKLQGRNTEAFF.

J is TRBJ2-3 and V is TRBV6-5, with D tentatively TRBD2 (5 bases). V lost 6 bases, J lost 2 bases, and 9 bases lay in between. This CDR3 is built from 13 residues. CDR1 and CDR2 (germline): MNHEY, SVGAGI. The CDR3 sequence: CASRTRATDTQYF. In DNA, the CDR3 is TGTGCCAGCAGGACGAGGGCCACAGATACGCAGTATTTT.

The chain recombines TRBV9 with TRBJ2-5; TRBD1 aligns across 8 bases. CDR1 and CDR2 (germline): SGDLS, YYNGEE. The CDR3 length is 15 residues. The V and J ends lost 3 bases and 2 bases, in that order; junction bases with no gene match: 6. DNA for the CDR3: TGTGCCAGCAGCGCCGGACAGGGACAACAAGAGACCCAGTACTTC. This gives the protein CASSAGQGQQETQYF.